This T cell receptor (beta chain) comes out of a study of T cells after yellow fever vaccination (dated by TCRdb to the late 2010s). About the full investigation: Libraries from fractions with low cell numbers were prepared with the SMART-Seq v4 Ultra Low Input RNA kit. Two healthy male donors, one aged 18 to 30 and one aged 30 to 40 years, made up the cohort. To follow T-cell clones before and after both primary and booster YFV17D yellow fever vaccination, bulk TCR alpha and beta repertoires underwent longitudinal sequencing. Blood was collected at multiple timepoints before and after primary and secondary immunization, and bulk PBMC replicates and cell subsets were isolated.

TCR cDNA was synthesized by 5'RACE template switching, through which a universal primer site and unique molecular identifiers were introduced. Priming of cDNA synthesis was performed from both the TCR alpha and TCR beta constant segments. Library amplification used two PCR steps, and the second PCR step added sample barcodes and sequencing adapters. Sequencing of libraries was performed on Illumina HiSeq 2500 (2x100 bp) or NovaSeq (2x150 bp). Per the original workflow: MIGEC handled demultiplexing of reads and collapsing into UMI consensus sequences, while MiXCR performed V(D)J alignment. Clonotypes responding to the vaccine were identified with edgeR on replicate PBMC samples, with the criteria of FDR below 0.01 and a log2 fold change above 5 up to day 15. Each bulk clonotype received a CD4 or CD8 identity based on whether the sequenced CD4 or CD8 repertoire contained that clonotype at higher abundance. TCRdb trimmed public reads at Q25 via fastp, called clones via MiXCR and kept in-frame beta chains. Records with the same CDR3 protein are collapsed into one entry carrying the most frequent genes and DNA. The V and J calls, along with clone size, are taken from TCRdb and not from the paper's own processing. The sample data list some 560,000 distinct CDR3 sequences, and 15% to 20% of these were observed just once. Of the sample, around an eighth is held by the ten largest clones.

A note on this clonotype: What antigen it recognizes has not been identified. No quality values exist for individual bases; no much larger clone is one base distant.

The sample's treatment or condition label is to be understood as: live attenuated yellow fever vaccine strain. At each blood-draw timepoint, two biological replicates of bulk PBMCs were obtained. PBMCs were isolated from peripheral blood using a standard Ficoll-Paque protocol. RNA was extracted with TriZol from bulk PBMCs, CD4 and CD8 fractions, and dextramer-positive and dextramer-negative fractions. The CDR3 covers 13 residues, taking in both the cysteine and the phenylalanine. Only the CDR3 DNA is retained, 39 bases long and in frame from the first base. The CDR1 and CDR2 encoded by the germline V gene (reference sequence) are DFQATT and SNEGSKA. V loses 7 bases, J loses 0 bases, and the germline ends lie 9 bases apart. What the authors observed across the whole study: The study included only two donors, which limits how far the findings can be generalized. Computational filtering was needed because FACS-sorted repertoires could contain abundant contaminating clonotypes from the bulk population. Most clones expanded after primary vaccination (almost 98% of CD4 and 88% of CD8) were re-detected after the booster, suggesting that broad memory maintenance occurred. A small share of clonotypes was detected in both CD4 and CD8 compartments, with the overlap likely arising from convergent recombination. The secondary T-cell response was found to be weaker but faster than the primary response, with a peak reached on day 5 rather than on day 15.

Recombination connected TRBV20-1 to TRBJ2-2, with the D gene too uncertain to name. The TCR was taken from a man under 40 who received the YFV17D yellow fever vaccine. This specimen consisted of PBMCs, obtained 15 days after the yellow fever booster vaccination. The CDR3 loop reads CSVTEANTGELFF. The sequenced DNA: TGCAGTGTCACCGAGGCGAACACCGGGGAGCTGTTTTTT.